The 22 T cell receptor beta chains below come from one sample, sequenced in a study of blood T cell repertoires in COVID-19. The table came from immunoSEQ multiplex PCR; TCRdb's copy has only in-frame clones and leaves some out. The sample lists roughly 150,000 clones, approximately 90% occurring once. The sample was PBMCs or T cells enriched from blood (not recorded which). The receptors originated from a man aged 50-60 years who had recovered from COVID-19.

CDR3 DNA: TGTGCCAGCAGTTACTCGGGTTTCGGGTCAAATCAGCCCCAGCATTTT. This codes for CASSYSGFGSNQPQHF. V gene TRBV6-2 or TRBV6-3 combines with J gene TRBJ1-5; the D is unclear. V was trimmed by 0 bases and J by 4 bases, leaving 13 bases between them. Looked up from germline, CDR1 is MNHEY and CDR2 is SVGEGT. The CDR3 covers 16 residues.

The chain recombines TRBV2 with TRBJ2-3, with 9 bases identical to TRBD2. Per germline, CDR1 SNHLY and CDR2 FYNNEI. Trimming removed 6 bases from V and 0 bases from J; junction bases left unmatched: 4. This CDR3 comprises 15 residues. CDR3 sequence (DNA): TGTGCCAGCAGCCGGACTAGCGCTAGCACAGATACGCAGTATTTT. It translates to CASSRTSASTDTQYF.

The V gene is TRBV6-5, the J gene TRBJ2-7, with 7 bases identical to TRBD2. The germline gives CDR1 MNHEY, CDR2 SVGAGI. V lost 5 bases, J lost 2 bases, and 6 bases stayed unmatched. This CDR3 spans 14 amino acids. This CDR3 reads CASSTGGSTYEQYF. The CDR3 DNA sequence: TGTGCCAGCAGTACGGGAGGCAGTACCTACGAGCAGTACTTC.

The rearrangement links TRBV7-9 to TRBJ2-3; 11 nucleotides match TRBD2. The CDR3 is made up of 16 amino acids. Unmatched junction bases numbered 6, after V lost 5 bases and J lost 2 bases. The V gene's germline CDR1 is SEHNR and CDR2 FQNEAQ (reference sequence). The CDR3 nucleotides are TGTGCCAGCAGCCAAGGGACTAGCGGACCCACAGATACGCAGTATTTT. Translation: CASSQGTSGPTDTQYF.

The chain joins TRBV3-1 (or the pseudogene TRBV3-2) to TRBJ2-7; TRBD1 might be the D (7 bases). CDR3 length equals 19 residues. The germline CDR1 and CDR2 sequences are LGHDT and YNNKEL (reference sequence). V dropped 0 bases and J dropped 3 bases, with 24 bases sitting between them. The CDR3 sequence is CASSQERGYRGGGSYEQYV. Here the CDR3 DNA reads TGTGCCAGCAGCCAAGAAAGGGGGTACAGAGGAGGGGGCAGCTACGAGCAGTACGTC.

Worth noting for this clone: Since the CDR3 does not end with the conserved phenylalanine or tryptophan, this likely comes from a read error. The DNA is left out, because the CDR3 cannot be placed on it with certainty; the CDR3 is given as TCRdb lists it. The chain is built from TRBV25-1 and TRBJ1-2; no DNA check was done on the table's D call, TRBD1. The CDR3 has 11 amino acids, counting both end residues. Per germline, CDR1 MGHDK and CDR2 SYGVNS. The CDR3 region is CASSESEDRGP.

The CDR3 DNA reads as TGTGCCTGGAGTACTCGATTGGACTCTACCCTCCCAGATACGCAGTATTTT. This translates into CAWSTRLDSTLPDTQYF. The chain recombines TRBV30 with TRBJ2-3; D is perhaps TRBD2 (5 bases). The CDR3 runs 17 residues. CDR1 GTSNPN and CDR2 SVGIG come from the germline V gene (reference sequence). V lost 2 bases, J lost 4 bases, and 22 bases lay in between.

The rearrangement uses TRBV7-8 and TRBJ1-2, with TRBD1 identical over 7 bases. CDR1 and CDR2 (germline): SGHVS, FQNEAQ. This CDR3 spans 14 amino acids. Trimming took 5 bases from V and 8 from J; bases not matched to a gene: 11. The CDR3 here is CASSRGDRVRGYTF. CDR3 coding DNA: TGTGCCAGCAGCCGAGGAGACAGGGTGCGCGGCTACACCTTC.

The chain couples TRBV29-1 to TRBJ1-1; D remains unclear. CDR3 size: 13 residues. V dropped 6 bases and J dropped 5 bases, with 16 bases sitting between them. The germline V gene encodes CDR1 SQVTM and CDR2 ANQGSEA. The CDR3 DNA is TGCAGCGTATCAGACTCTTCTGGGACTGAAGCTTTCTTT. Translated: CSVSDSSGTEAFF.

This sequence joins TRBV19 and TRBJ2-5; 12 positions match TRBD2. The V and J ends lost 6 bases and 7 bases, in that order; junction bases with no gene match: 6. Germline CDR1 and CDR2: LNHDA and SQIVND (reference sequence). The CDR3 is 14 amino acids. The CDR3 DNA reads TGTGCCAGTAGAGCCCCGGGACTAGCGGGGACCCAGTACTTC. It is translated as CASRAPGLAGTQYF.

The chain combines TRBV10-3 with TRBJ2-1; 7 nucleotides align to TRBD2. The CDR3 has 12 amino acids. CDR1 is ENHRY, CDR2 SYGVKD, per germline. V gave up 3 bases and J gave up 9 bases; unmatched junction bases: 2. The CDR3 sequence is CAISDGEGEQFF. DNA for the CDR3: TGTGCCATCAGTGATGGGGAGGGTGAGCAGTTCTTC.

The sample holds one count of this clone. The CDR3 nucleotides are TGTGCCAGCAGCTTAAGCTTCGGGACTAAGAATGAGCAGTTCTTC. It translates to CASSLSFGTKNEQFF. The V gene is TRBV9, the J gene TRBJ2-1, with 7 bases lining up with TRBD2. Unmatched junction bases numbered 11, after V lost 4 bases and J lost 7 bases. CDR3 length equals 15 residues. Looked up from germline, CDR1 is SGDLS and CDR2 is YYNGEE.

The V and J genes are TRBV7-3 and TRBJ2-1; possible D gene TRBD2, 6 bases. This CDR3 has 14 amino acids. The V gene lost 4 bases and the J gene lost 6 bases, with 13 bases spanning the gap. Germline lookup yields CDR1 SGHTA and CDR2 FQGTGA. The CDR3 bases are TGTGCCAGCAGCTACGGACTATACGGCAATGAGCAGTTCTTC. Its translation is CASSYGLYGNEQFF.

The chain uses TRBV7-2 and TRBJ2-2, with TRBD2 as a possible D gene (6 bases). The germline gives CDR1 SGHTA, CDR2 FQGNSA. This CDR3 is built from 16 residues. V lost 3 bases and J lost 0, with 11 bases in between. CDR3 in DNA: TGTGCCAGCAGCTTGGGGGGTACAGCGAACACCGGGGAGCTGTTTTTT. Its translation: CASSLGGTANTGELFF.

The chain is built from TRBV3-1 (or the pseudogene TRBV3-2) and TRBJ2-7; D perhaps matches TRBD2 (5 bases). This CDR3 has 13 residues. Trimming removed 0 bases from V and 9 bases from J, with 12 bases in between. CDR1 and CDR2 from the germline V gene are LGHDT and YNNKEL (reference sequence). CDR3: CASSQEAARPQYF. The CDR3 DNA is TGTGCCAGCAGCCAAGAAGCGGCCCGACCGCAGTACTTC.

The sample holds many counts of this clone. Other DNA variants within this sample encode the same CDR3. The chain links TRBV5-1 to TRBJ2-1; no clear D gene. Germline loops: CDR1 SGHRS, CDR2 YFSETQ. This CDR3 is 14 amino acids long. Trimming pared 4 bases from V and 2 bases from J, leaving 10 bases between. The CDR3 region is CASSGSGAYNEQFF. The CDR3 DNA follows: TGCGCCAGCAGCGGGTCAGGCGCCTACAATGAGCAGTTCTTC. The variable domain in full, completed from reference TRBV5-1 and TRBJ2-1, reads KAGVTQTPRYLIKTRGQQVTLSCSPISGHRSVSWYQQTPGQGLQFLFEYFSETQRNKGNFPGRFSGRQFSNSRSEMNVSTLELGDSALYLCASSGSGAYNEQFFGPGTRLTVL.

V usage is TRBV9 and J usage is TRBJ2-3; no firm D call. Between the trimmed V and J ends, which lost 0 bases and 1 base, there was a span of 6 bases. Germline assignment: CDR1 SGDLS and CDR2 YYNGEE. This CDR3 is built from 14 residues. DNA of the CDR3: TGTGCCAGCAGCGTAGTCTTCGGCACAGATACGCAGTATTTT. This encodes CASSVVFGTDTQYF.

The CDR3 reads CASSARGPGNTIYF. In DNA form, the CDR3 reads TGTGCCAGCAGTGCCAGGGGGCCTGGAAACACCATATATTTT. V is TRBV27 and J is TRBJ1-3; 8 nucleotides align to TRBD1. CDR1 and CDR2 from the germline V gene are MNHEY and SMNVEV (reference sequence). Germline trimming cut 5 bases from V and 2 bases from J; bases unmatched to any gene: 2. This CDR3 region has 14 residues.

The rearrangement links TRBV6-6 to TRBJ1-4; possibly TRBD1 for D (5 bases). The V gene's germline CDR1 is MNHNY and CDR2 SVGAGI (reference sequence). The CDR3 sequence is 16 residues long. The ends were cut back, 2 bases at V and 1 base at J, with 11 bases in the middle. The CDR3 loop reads CASSYPRVRTNEKLFF. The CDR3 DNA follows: TGTGCCAGCAGTTACCCCAGGGTACGAACTAATGAAAAACTGTTTTTT.

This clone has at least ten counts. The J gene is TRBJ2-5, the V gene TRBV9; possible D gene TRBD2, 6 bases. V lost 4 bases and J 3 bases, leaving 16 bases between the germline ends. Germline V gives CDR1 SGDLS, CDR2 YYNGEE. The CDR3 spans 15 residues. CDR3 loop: CASSLWEVAEETQYF. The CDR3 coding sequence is TGTGCCAGCAGCCTCTGGGAGGTAGCGGAAGAGACCCAGTACTTC.

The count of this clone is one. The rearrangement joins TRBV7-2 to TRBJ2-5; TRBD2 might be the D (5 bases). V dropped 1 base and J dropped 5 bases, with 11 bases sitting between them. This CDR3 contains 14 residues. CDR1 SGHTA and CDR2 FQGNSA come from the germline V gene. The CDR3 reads CASSLGAQRETQYF. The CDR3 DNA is TGTGCCAGCAGCTTAGGGGCGCAGCGGGAGACCCAGTACTTC.

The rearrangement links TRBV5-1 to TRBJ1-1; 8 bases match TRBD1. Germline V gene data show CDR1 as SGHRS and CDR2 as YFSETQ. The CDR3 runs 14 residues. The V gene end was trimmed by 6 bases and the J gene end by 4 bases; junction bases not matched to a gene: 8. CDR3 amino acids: CASTRSTGGTEAFF. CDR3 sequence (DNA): TGCGCCAGCACCCGCTCCACAGGGGGCACTGAAGCTTTCTTT.